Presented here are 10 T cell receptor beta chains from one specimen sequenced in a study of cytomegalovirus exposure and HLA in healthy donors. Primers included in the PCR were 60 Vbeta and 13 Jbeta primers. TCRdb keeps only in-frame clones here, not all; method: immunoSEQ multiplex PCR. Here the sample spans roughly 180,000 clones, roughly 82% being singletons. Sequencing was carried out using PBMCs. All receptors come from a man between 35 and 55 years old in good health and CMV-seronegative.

CDR3 bases: TGTGCCAGCGGTCCGGGACTAGCGGGGACAGATACGCAGTATTTT. Its translation: CASGPGLAGTDTQYF. The rearrangement links TRBV6-4 to TRBJ2-3, with 13 bases fitting TRBD2. V dropped 8 bases and J dropped 3; count of bases not matched to a gene: 5. The CDR3 sequence is 15 residues long. The germline V gene has CDR1 MRHNA and CDR2 SNTAGT.

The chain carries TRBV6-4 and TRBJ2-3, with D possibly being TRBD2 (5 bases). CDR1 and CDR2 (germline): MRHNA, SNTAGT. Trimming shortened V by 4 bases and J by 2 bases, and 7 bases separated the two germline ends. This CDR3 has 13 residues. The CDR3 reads CASSGTFTDTQYF. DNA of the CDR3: TGTGCCAGCAGTGGGACTTTCACAGATACGCAGTATTTT.

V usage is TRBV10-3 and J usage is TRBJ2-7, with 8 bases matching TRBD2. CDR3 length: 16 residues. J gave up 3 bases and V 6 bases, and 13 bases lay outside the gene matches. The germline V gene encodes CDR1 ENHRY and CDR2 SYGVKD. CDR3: CAIRAPTSAGGYEQYF. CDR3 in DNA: TGTGCCATCAGAGCCCCCACTAGCGCGGGAGGCTACGAGCAGTACTTC.

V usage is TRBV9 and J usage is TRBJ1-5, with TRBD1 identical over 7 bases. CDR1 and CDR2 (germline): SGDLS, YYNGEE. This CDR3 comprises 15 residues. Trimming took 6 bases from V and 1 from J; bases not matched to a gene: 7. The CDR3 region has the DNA TGTGCCAGCACCAGAGGGGGCGAGAGCAATCAGCCCCAGCATTTT. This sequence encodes CASTRGGESNQPQHF.

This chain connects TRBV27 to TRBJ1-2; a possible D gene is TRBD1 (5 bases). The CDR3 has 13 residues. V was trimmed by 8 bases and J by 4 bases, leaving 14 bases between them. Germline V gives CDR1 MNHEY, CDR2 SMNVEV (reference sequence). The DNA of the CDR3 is TGTGCCAGCGGCGAACAGGCCCCCTATGGCTACACCTTC. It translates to CASGEQAPYGYTF.

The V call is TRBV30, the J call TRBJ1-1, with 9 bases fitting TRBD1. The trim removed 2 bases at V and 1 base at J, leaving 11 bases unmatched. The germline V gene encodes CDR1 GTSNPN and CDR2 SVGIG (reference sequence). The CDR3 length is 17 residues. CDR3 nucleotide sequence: TGTGCCTGGAGTCCTCCATTCGGACAGGGGAAGAACACTGAAGCTTTCTTT. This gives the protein CAWSPPFGQGKNTEAFF.

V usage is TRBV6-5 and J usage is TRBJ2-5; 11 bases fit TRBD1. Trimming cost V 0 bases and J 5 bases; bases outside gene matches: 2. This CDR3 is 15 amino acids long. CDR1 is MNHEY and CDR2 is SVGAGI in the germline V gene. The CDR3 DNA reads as TGTGCCAGCAGTTACTCGGACAGGGGGCGCGAGACCCAGTACTTC. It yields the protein CASSYSDRGRETQYF.

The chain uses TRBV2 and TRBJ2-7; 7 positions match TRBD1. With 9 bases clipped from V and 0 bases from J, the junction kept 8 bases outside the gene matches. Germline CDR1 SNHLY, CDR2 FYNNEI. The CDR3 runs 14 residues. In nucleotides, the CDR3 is TGTGCCAGTCTTTTCCGGGACAGCTCCTACGAGCAGTACTTC. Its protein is CASLFRDSSYEQYF.

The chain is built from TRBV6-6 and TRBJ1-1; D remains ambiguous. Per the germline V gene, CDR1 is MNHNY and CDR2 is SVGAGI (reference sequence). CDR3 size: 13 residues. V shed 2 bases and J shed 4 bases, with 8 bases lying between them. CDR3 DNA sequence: TGTGCCAGCAGTTACCGACCGGGCACTGAAGCTTTCTTT. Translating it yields CASSYRPGTEAFF.

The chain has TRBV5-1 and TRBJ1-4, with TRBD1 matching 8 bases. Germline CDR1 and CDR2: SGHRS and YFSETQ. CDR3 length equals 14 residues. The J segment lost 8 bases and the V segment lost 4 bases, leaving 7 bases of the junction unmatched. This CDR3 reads CASSPQGAGEKLFF. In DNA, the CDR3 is TGCGCCAGCAGCCCTCAGGGGGCGGGCGAAAAACTGTTTTTT.